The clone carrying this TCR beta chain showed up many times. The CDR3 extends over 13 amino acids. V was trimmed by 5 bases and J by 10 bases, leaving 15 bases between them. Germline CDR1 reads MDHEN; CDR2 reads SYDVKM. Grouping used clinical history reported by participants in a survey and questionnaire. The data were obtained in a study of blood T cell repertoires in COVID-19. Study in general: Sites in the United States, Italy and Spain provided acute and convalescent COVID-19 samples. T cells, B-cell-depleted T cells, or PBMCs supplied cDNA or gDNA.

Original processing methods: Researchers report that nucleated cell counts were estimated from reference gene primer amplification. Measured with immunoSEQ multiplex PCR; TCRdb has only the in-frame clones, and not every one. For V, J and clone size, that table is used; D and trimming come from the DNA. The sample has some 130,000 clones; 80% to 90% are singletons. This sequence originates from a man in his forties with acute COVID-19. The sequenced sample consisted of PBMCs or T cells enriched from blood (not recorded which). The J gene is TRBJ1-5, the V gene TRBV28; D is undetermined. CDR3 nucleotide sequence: TGTGCCAGCAGTCCCTCCCTCGTAGATCCCCAGCATTTT. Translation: CASSPSLVDPQHF.